This is a list of T cell receptor beta chains from one sample in a study of blood T cell repertoires in COVID-19. Sequencing used immunoSEQ multiplex PCR; TCRdb keeps in-frame clones, though not all of them. The table includes 100,000 to 150,000 clones, 70% to 85% detected once. The sample was peripheral blood. The source of these receptors is a woman aged 80 or over with acute or convalescent COVID-19. The CDR3 runs from the conserved cysteine through the conserved F or W. The D gene is left open where the match is weak. Expanded clones are given a class, and other clones once, few, many or no size at all.

size: .; D: .; V: TRBV7-2; J: TRBJ2-1; CDR3: CASSLSGMVPNEQFF; DNA: TGTGCCAGCAGCTTGTCAGGGATGGTTCCCAATGAGCAGTTCTTC
size: .; D: TRBD2; V: TRBV7-2; J: TRBJ2-5; CDR3: CASSPLAGIETQYF; DNA: TGTGCCAGCAGCCCCCTAGCGGGGATTGAGACCCAGTACTTC
size: .; D: TRBD2; V: TRBV18; J: TRBJ2-3; CDR3: CASSPTGGGSTDTQYF; DNA: TGTGCCAGCTCACCAACCGGGGGGGGAAGCACAGATACGCAGTATTTT
size: .; D: .; V: TRBV18; J: TRBJ2-7; CDR3: CASSPPSMRDEQYF; DNA: TGTGCCAGCTCACCCCCCTCGATGAGGGACGAGCAGTACTTC
size: .; D: TRBD1; V: TRBV5-1; J: TRBJ1-1; CDR3: CASSLQGADTEAFF; DNA: TGCGCCAGCAGCCTCCAGGGGGCCGACACTGAAGCTTTCTTT
size: .; D: TRBD1; V: TRBV5-1; J: TRBJ2-3; CDR3: CASSDTGANTDTQYF; DNA: TGCGCCAGCAGCGACACAGGGGCGAACACAGATACGCAGTATTTT
size: .; D: .; V: TRBV6-5; J: TRBJ1-4; CDR3: CASSYSRGKLFF; DNA: TGTGCCAGCAGTTACTCGAGAGGAAAACTGTTTTTT
size: .; D: TRBD1; V: TRBV3-1/TRBV3-2; J: TRBJ1-4; CDR3: CASSDRQGKVEKLFF; DNA: TGTGCCAGCAGCGACAGACAGGGGAAGGTTGAAAAACTGTTTTTT
size: .; D: .; V: TRBV2; J: TRBJ1-6; CDR3: CASSEVPFNSPLHF; DNA: TGTGCCAGCAGTGAAGTTCCATTTAATTCACCCCTCCACTTT
size: .; D: .; V: TRBV16; J: TRBJ2-1; CDR3: CASSQSATNNEQFF; DNA: TGTGCCAGCAGCCAATCTGCCACTAACAATGAGCAGTTCTTC
size: .; D: TRBD1; V: TRBV7-2; J: TRBJ1-2; CDR3: CASSLAPPGTGGDGYTF; DNA: TGTGCCAGCAGCTTAGCGCCCCCCGGGACAGGGGGCGATGGCTACACCTTC
size: .; D: TRBD1; V: TRBV7-2; J: TRBJ2-7; CDR3: CASSSARDSTREQYF; DNA: TGTGCCAGCAGCTCCGCTCGGGACAGTACGCGCGAGCAGTACTTC
size: .; D: .; V: TRBV14; J: TRBJ1-2; CDR3: CASSPSRDTGYTF; DNA: TGTGCCAGCAGCCCGTCCCGGGACACTGGCTACACCTTC
size: .; D: .; V: TRBV19; J: TRBJ2-1; CDR3: CASSILGQGLYNEQFF; DNA: TGTGCCAGTAGTATACTTGGGCAGGGTCTCTACAATGAGCAGTTCTTC
size: .; D: TRBD1; V: TRBV27; J: TRBJ1-3; CDR3: CASSRTGVGNTIYF; DNA: TGTGCCAGCAGTCGGACAGGGGTTGGTAACACCATATATTTT
size: once; D: TRBD1; V: TRBV7-2; J: TRBJ1-5; CDR3: CASSLGSGGGQPQHF; DNA: TGTGCCAGCAGCTTAGGGTCAGGGGGTGGGCAGCCCCAGCATTTT
size: .; D: TRBD2; V: TRBV5-4; J: TRBJ2-1; CDR3: CASSPAGDSYNEQFF; DNA: TGTGCCAGCAGCCCCGCGGGGGACTCCTACAATGAGCAGTTCTTC
size: .; D: TRBD1; V: TRBV6-1; J: TRBJ2-7; CDR3: CASSEGTGYTYEQYF; DNA: TGTGCCAGCAGTGAAGGGACAGGATATACCTACGAGCAGTACTTC
size: .; D: .; V: TRBV2; J: TRBJ1-1; CDR3: CASSENYLNTEAFF; DNA: TGTGCCAGCAGTGAAAACTATCTGAACACTGAAGCTTTCTTT
size: many; D: TRBD1; V: TRBV6-2/TRBV6-3; J: TRBJ1-2; CDR3: CASSRRTGVHYGYTF; DNA: TGTGCCAGCAGCAGACGGACAGGGGTTCACTATGGCTACACCTTC
size: .; D: TRBD1; V: TRBV9; J: TRBJ1-1; CDR3: CASMPGQGFIDTEAFF; DNA: TGTGCCAGCATGCCGGGACAGGGGTTTATCGACACTGAAGCTTTCTTT
size: .; D: TRBD1; V: TRBV7-2; J: TRBJ2-7; CDR3: CASSLGSGQVYEQYF; DNA: TGTGCCAGCAGCTTAGGGTCGGGACAGGTCTACGAGCAGTACTTC
size: .; D: TRBD1; V: TRBV10-3; J: TRBJ2-3; CDR3: CAISEGTGVTDTQYF; DNA: TGTGCCATCAGTGAGGGGACAGGGGTCACAGATACGCAGTATTTT
size: .; D: TRBD1; V: TRBV5-1; J: TRBJ2-1; CDR3: CASSQQPGQGAPFSYNEQFF; DNA: TGCGCCAGCAGCCAGCAGCCGGGACAGGGGGCACCCTTTTCCTACAATGAGCAGTTCTTC
size: .; D: .; V: TRBV6-5; J: TRBJ1-6; CDR3: CASSYWQKDSPLHF; DNA: TGTGCCAGCAGTTACTGGCAGAAAGATTCACCCCTCCACTTT
size: .; D: TRBD2; V: TRBV11-2; J: TRBJ2-3; CDR3: CASSSGLASGTDTQYF; DNA: TGTGCCAGCAGCTCCGGACTAGCGAGTGGCACAGATACGCAGTATTTT
size: .; D: .; V: TRBV30; J: TRBJ2-7; CDR3: CAWELKSSYEQYF; DNA: TGTGCCTGGGAACTGAAAAGCTCCTACGAGCAGTACTTC
size: .; D: TRBD2; V: TRBV5-1; J: TRBJ2-1; CDR3: CASSRTPTSGGAGAYNEQFF; DNA: TGCGCCAGCAGCCGCACACCGACTAGCGGGGGGGCCGGCGCCTACAATGAGCAGTTCTTC
size: .; D: TRBD1; V: TRBV15; J: TRBJ1-4; CDR3: CATSTVRQGVNEKLFF; DNA: TGTGCCACCAGCACCGTACGACAGGGGGTTAATGAAAAACTGTTTTTT
size: .; D: .; V: TRBV11-3; J: TRBJ2-1; CDR3: CASSLGGGYYNEQFF; DNA: TGTGCCAGCAGCTTAGGAGGGGGTTACTACAATGAGCAGTTCTTC
size: .; D: .; V: TRBV3-1/TRBV3-2; J: TRBJ2-5; CDR3: CASSPRGRAETQYF; DNA: TGTGCCAGCAGCCCCAGGGGCCGAGCAGAGACCCAGTACTTC
size: .; D: TRBD1; V: TRBV19; J: TRBJ1-3; CDR3: CASTPTGGLSGNTIYF; DNA: TGTGCCAGTACCCCGACAGGGGGCCTCTCTGGAAACACCATATATTTT
size: .; D: TRBD2; V: TRBV19; J: TRBJ2-3; CDR3: CASSIAGLDSTDTQYF; DNA: TGTGCCAGTAGTATAGCCGGACTAGATAGCACAGATACGCAGTATTTT
size: .; D: TRBD2; V: TRBV3-1/TRBV3-2; J: TRBJ2-5; CDR3: CASSQGLAGKETQYF; DNA: TGTGCCAGCAGCCAAGGGCTAGCGGGAAAAGAGACCCAGTACTTC
size: once; D: TRBD1; V: TRBV6-2/TRBV6-3; J: TRBJ2-1; CDR3: CASSVRQGWNEQFF; DNA: TGTGCCAGCAGTGTCCGACAGGGATGGAATGAGCAGTTCTTC
size: .; D: .; V: TRBV29-1; J: TRBJ1-1; CDR3: CSVDSGVNTEAFF; DNA: TGCAGCGTTGATTCAGGGGTTAACACTGAAGCTTTCTTT
size: .; D: .; V: TRBV5-1; J: TRBJ1-1; CDR3: CASSIQGRGNTEAFF; DNA: TGCGCCAGCAGCATACAGGGTCGGGGCAACACTGAAGCTTTCTTT
size: .; D: TRBD2; V: TRBV5-1; J: TRBJ2-1; CDR3: CASSPASGGIYNEQFF; DNA: TGCGCCAGCAGCCCTGCTAGCGGGGGGATCTACAATGAGCAGTTCTTC
size: .; D: .; V: TRBV19; J: TRBJ1-5; CDR3: CASREDRSSNQPQHF; DNA: TGTGCCAGTAGGGAAGACAGATCTAGCAATCAGCCCCAGCATTTT
size: .; D: TRBD1; V: TRBV6-6; J: TRBJ1-3; CDR3: CASNRQGPSAHSGNTIYF; DNA: TGTGCCAGCAATCGACAGGGCCCATCCGCACACTCTGGAAACACCATATATTTT
size: .; D: .; V: TRBV30; J: TRBJ1-4; CDR3: CAGKADSQNEKLFF; DNA: TGTGCCGGGAAGGCGGACAGCCAGAATGAAAAACTGTTTTTT
size: .; D: TRBD2; V: TRBV24-1; J: TRBJ2-3; CDR3: CATSDPGGKGPDTQYF; DNA: TGTGCCACCAGTGATCCGGGGGGGAAGGGTCCGGATACGCAGTATTTT
size: .; D: .; V: TRBV19; J: TRBJ2-7; CDR3: CASSRGGAYEQYF; DNA: TGTGCCAGTAGTCGGGGTGGGGCCTACGAGCAGTACTTC
size: .; D: TRBD2; V: TRBV13; J: TRBJ2-1; CDR3: CASSSRLLGLAGGQEQFF; DNA: TGTGCCAGCAGCTCTCGCCTCCTGGGACTAGCGGGAGGACAGGAGCAGTTCTTC
size: .; D: TRBD1; V: TRBV5-8; J: TRBJ1-3; CDR3: CASSGTGGSGNTIYF; DNA: TGTGCCAGCAGCGGAACAGGGGGCTCTGGAAACACCATATATTTT
size: .; D: .; V: TRBV6-1; J: TRBJ2-1; CDR3: CASSESLRSYNEQFF; DNA: TGTGCCAGCAGTGAGAGCCTGCGCTCCTACAATGAGCAGTTCTTC
size: once; D: .; V: TRBV7-9; J: TRBJ1-1; CDR3: CASSLVGAANTEAFF; DNA: TGTGCCAGCAGCTTAGTAGGGGCGGCGAACACTGAAGCTTTCTTT
size: .; D: TRBD1; V: TRBV5-6; J: TRBJ1-4; CDR3: CASSLKAGQGSTNEKLFF; DNA: TGTGCCAGCAGCTTGAAGGCGGGACAGGGTTCAACTAATGAAAAACTGTTTTTT
size: .; D: .; V: TRBV7-2; J: TRBJ1-6; CDR3: CASSFGGAGSPLHF; DNA: TGTGCCAGCAGCTTCGGGGGGGCAGGGTCACCCCTCCACTTT
size: .; D: .; V: TRBV30; J: TRBJ1-1; CDR3: CAWARRTTEAFF; DNA: TGTGCCTGGGCCCGGCGGACAACTGAAGCTTTCTTT